The source of this T cell receptor beta chain is a study of blood T cells in healthy people across ages. The CDR3 totals 14 residues. V was pared by 0 bases and J by 13 bases, with 9 bases of the junction left unmatched. Germline values: CDR1 MGHRA, CDR2 YSYEKL. The table lists this clonotype with a few counts. A second about 6 to 12 cycle PCR used barcoded and J-beta primers. TCRdb ran MiXCR on the 5' RACE reads and lists one entry per CDR3 protein. The sample comprises some 1.8 million distinct CDR3 sequences, approximately 40% of which are singletons, and 23% rests with the top ten. Isolation recovered at least 7 million PBMCs from every sample.

The clonotype was recovered from a human donor in good health. Sequenced input: blood. V and J are TRBV4-1 and TRBJ2-4; 7 bases are shared with TRBD1. The CDR3 coding sequence is TGCGCCAGCAGCCAAGAAACCCAGGGGGTGGAGCAGTACTTC. The encoded protein is CASSQETQGVEQYF.